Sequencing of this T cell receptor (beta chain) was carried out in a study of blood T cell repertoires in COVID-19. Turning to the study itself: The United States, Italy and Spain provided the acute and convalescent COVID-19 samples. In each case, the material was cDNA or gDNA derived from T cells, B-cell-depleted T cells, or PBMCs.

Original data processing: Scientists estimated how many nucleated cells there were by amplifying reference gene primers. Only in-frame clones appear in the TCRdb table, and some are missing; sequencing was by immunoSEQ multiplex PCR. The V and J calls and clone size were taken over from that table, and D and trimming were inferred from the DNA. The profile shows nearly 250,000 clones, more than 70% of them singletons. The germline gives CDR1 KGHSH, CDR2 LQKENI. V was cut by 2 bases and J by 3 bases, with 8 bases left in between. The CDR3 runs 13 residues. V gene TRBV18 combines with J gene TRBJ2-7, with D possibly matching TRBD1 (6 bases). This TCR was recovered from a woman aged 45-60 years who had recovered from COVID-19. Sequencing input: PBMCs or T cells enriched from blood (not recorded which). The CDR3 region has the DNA TGTGCCAGCTCACCATACAGGGACTACGAGCAGTACTTC. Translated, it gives CASSPYRDYEQYF. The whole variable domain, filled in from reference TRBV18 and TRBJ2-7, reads NAGVMQNPRHLVRRRGQEARLRCSPMKGHSHVYWYRQLPEEGLKFMVYLQKENIIDESGMPKERFSAEFPKEGPSILRIQQVVRGDSAAYFCASSPYRDYEQYFGPGTRLTVT.